Presented here are 14 T cell receptor beta chains from one specimen sequenced in a study of CD8+ T cells in alopecia areata. TCR sequencing used cDNA made by reverse transcription of extracted RNA. The table came from immunoSEQ multiplex PCR; TCRdb's copy has only in-frame clones and leaves some out. The data hold 150,000 to 200,000 clones, with over 55% observed a single time. Described treatment: oral pan-JAK inhibitor, 5-10 mg twice daily. The material was CD4+ T cells sorted from blood, obtained at week 24, from a patient treated with tofacitinib. These receptors came from a human donor with alopecia areata.

The chain recombines TRBV29-1 with TRBJ1-2, with D hard to call. V was trimmed by 4 bases and J by 5 bases, leaving 11 bases between them. CDR3 length: 12 residues. Germline CDR1 and CDR2: SQVTM and ANQGSEA. CDR3 coding DNA: TGCAGCGTTGCGAGGGTCGGGTATGGCTACACCTTC. Amino acids: CSVARVGYGYTF. Filled out from reference TRBV29-1 and TRBJ1-2, the complete variable domain reads SAVISQKPSRDICQRGTSLTIQCQVDSQVTMMFWYRQQPGQSLTLIATANQGSEATYESGFVIDKFPISRPNLTFSTLTVSNMSPEDSSIYLCSVARVGYGYTFGSGTRLTVV.

V gene TRBV7-6 combines with J gene TRBJ2-7; TRBD1 matches 8 bases. Germline V lookup: CDR1 SGHVS, CDR2 FNYEAQ. The ends lost 3 bases at V and 1 base at J; junction bases unmatched: 5. The CDR3 loop spans 15 amino acids. CDR3 sequence (DNA): TGTGCCAGCAGCTTGTTTACAGGGGGTTCCTACGAGCAGTACTTC. Translation: CASSLFTGGSYEQYF.

The table lists this clone with a few counts. For the CDR3, the DNA is TGTGCCATCAAAGGGGGGCAGGACAATGAGCAGTTCTTC. This sequence encodes CAIKGGQDNEQFF. This chain connects TRBV10-3 to TRBJ2-1; D possibly matches TRBD1 or TRBD2 (6 bases each). This CDR3 is 13 amino acids long. Per germline, CDR1 ENHRY and CDR2 SYGVKD. The ends were cut back, 7 bases at V and 5 bases at J, with 12 bases in the middle.

The chain uses TRBV2 and TRBJ1-1, with 8 bases that match TRBD1. This CDR3 comprises 15 residues. The V segment lost 6 bases and the J segment 2 bases; nucleotides outside the gene matches: 8. CDR1 and CDR2 from the germline V gene are SNHLY and FYNNEI. CDR3 protein: CASRIYTGGNTEAFF. DNA for the CDR3: TGTGCCAGCAGAATCTACACAGGGGGAAACACTGAAGCTTTCTTT.

This clone was counted only a few times. This rearrangement joins TRBV4-3 to TRBJ1-2; 7 bases are a match to TRBD1. Germline CDR1 is LGHNA and CDR2 is YSLEER. J lost 8 bases, V lost 1 base, and 7 bases had no gene match. There are 14 residues in the CDR3. CDR3 residues: CASSQGQGTGGYTF. The CDR3 coding sequence is TGCGCCAGCAGCCAAGGACAGGGAACCGGGGGCTACACCTTC.

The chain joins TRBV30 to TRBJ1-2; 8 bases fit TRBD1. V lost 0 bases, J lost 12 bases, and 12 bases stayed unmatched. Germline lookup yields CDR1 GTSNPN and CDR2 SVGIG (reference sequence). This CDR3 region has 14 residues. CDR3 in amino acids: CAWSVYPRTGSHTF. Here the CDR3 DNA reads TGTGCCTGGAGTGTTTATCCCCGGACAGGGTCGCACACCTTC.

In this sample, this clone turned up a few times. The chain joins TRBV7-3 to TRBJ2-3, with D uncertain. Trimming stripped 0 bases from V and 4 bases from J, with 2 bases between. CDR3 size: 12 residues. Germline assignment: CDR1 SGHTA and CDR2 FQGTGA. Here the CDR3 reads CASSLTPDTQYF. Here the CDR3 DNA reads TGTGCCAGCAGCTTAACGCCAGATACGCAGTATTTT.

The genes are TRBV5-1 and TRBJ1-2, with 7 bases aligning to TRBD1. The germline gives CDR1 SGHRS, CDR2 YFSETQ. V trimming: 4 bases; J trimming: 6 bases; junction bases outside the gene matches: 6. The CDR3 spans 13 residues. CDR3 in DNA: TGCGCCAGCAGCGGCACAGGGGACGATGGCTACACCTTC. This translates into CASSGTGDDGYTF.

The V call is TRBV9, the J call TRBJ2-7; D gene uncertain. The CDR3 is made up of 14 amino acids. V dropped 4 bases and J dropped 0 bases, with 11 bases sitting between them. Germline values: CDR1 SGDLS, CDR2 YYNGEE. The CDR3 loop is CASSSRIRSYEQYF. The CDR3 DNA reads TGTGCCAGCAGCTCCCGAATTCGCTCCTACGAGCAGTACTTC.

V usage is TRBV4-3 and J usage is TRBJ2-5, with TRBD2 as a possible D gene (6 bases). The CDR3 loop spans 16 amino acids. Germline CDR1 reads LGHNA; CDR2 reads YSLEER. Trimming took 0 bases from V and 2 from J, leaving 13 bases between them. The CDR3 DNA sequence: TGCGCCAGCAGCCAAGACGGGGGTAGGCGACAAGAGACCCAGTACTTC. Protein sequence: CASSQDGGRRQETQYF.

This rearrangement joins TRBV30 to TRBJ1-2, with D perhaps TRBD1 (5 bases). Between the trimmed V and J ends, which lost 6 bases and 4 bases, there was a span of 12 bases. CDR3 length: 12 amino acids. Germline CDR1 is GTSNPN and CDR2 is SVGIG (reference sequence). The CDR3 loop is CACTEGIYGYTF. CDR3 DNA: TGTGCCTGTACGGAGGGGATCTATGGCTACACCTTC.

This chain uses TRBV29-1 with TRBJ2-2; no clear D. The ends were cut back, 4 bases at V and 6 bases at J, with 18 bases in the middle. The CDR3 runs 15 residues. The germline gives CDR1 SQVTM, CDR2 ANQGSEA. CDR3 bases: TGCAGCGTTGGATCCCCCACCAGGCGTCCCGGGGAGCTGTTTTTT. Its translation: CSVGSPTRRPGELFF.

The chain employs TRBV30 and TRBJ1-4; D remains unclear. The CDR3 has 14 amino acids. CDR1 and CDR2 from the germline V gene are GTSNPN and SVGIG (reference sequence). With 4 bases removed from V and 0 bases from J, the gap between germline ends came to 9 bases. The CDR3 reads CAWMEGTTNEKLFF. DNA for the CDR3: TGTGCCTGGATGGAGGGAACAACTAATGAAAAACTGTTTTTT.

This clone showed up many times. The chain has TRBV7-2 and TRBJ2-2, with 7 bases identical to TRBD1. Germline V CDR1 and CDR2: SGHTA, FQGNSA. The junction had 11 bases not matched to a gene; V was cut back by 7 bases and J by 6 bases. The CDR3 runs to 15 residues. CDR3 coding DNA: TGTGCCAGCAAGCCAGGGGGTGTTAGAGCCGGGGAGCTGTTTTTT. Its translation: CASKPGGVRAGELFF.